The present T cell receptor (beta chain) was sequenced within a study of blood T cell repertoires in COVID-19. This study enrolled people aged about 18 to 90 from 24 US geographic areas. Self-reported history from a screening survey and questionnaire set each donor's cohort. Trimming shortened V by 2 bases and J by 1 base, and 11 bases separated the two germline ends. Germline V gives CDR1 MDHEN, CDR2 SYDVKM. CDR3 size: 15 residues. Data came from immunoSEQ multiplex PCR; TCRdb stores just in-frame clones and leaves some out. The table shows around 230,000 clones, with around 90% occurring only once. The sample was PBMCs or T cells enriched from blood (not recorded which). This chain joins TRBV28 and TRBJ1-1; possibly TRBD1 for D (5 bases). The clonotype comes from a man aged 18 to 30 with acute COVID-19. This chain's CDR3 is CASSLRWGGNTEAFF. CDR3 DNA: TGTGCCAGCAGTTTAAGGTGGGGGGGGAACACTGAAGCTTTCTTT.